The 18 T cell receptor beta chains given below trace back to one sample, sequenced in a study of blood T cells in healthy people across ages. Using a J-beta primer mix together with a sample-barcoded 5' primer, a second PCR was run for about 6 to 11 cycles. TCRdb itself ran the 5' RACE reads through MiXCR, one entry per CDR3 protein. The repertoire has about 580,000 distinct CDR3 sequences, 47% of them found once; the top ten carry about 26%. Sequenced: blood. The receptors here all came from a man older than 75 in good health.

The chain joins TRBV7-2 to TRBJ2-1; TRBD2 matches 8 bases. CDR3 size: 17 residues. Germline values: CDR1 SGHTA, CDR2 FQGNSA. Trimming at V came to 1 base and at J to 4 bases, leaving 9 bases not matched to a gene. CDR3 DNA: TGTGCCAGCAGCTTAGGTGGGCGGGGGGCAGGTTACAATGAGCAGTTCTTC. It codes for CASSLGGRGAGYNEQFF.

The chain couples TRBV21-1 to TRBJ2-1; the table's D call TRBD2 went unverified against the DNA. TRBV21-1 is tagged as a pseudogene. CDR3 length: 18 amino acids. Here the CDR3 DNA reads TGTGCCAGCAGCCGTACGGCTAGCGGGGGCGGCTCCTACAATGAGCAGTTCTTC. This encodes CASSRTASGGGSYNEQFF.

V gene TRBV5-5 combines with J gene TRBJ2-1; TRBD2 aligns across 7 bases. Germline-derived CDR1 and CDR2 are SGHKS and YYEKEE (reference sequence). The CDR3 totals 14 residues. J was trimmed by 3 bases and V by 1 base; bases with no gene match: 1. CDR3 loop: CASSLTSDYNEQFF. The CDR3 DNA sequence: TGTGCCAGCAGCTTGACTAGCGACTACAATGAGCAGTTCTTC.

Ten or more counts support this clonotype. The chain employs TRBV6-5 and TRBJ2-3, with a weak D call TRBD2 (5 bases). This CDR3 contains 14 residues. V dropped 6 bases and J dropped 2 bases, with 12 bases sitting between them. CDR1 MNHEY and CDR2 SVGAGI come from the germline V gene. CDR3 coding DNA: TGTGCCAGCAGAATAAGCGGTACCACAGATACGCAGTATTTT. Translated, it gives CASRISGTTDTQYF.

This clonotype was counted a few times. V usage is TRBV2 and J usage is TRBJ2-1; D is perhaps TRBD2 (5 bases). CDR3 length equals 14 residues. V lost 6 bases and J lost 3, with 12 bases in between. CDR1 is SNHLY, CDR2 FYNNEI, per germline. The DNA for the CDR3 is TGTGCCAGCAGGGTCGCCACTAGCTACAATGAGCAGTTCTTC. Amino acids: CASRVATSYNEQFF.

The chain couples TRBV3-1 to TRBJ2-1; D possibly uses TRBD1 or TRBD2 (5 bases each). CDR1 is LGHDT, CDR2 YNNKEL, per germline (reference sequence). The CDR3 covers 16 residues. V was pared by 4 bases and J by 1 base, with 14 bases between. This chain's CDR3 is CASSLSGTESYNEQFF. The CDR3, as DNA: TGTGCCAGCAGCCTTTCCGGGACGGAATCCTACAATGAGCAGTTCTTC.

V and J are TRBV18 and TRBJ2-5; perhaps TRBD2 as D (5 bases). V was cut by 6 bases and J by 2 bases, with 13 bases left in between. The CDR3 loop spans 14 amino acids. Per germline, CDR1 KGHSH and CDR2 LQKENI. The CDR3 bases are TGTGCCAGCTCCCAGTCCCGGGAACAAGAGACCCAGTACTTC. Protein product: CASSQSREQETQYF.

This clonotype was detected only a few times. It may be a read error: a sequence one base away is much more abundant. The chain links TRBV6-6 to TRBJ2-1, with TRBD2 identical over 10 bases. The J call may be in error: the DNA end matches TRBJ2-7 better. This CDR3 is 14 amino acids long. Per the germline V gene, CDR1 is MNHNY and CDR2 is SVGAGI (reference sequence). DNA of the CDR3: TGTGCCAGCAGTATAGCGGGGGGATACAATGAGCAGTACTTC. Translation gives CASSIAGGYNEQYF.

This clonotype was recorded only once. The rearrangement uses TRBV11-2 and TRBJ2-5; 12 bases are a match to TRBD1. This CDR3 region has 19 residues. The germline gives CDR1 SGHAT, CDR2 FQNNGV. J lost 7 bases, V lost 1 base, and 16 bases had no gene match. This chain's CDR3 is CASSLGGTGGVNSNRTQYF. DNA of the CDR3: TGTGCCAGCAGCTTAGGGGGGACAGGGGGCGTAAATTCAAATCGGACCCAGTACTTC.

This clonotype was seen once. The rearrangement uses TRBV7-2 and TRBJ2-5; tentatively, D is TRBD1 or TRBD2 (6 bases each). CDR1 is SGHTA, CDR2 FQGNSA, per germline. V gave up 5 bases and J gave up 5 bases, with 24 bases separating them. The CDR3 extends over 17 amino acids. DNA of the CDR3: TGTGCCAGCAGCCGGGGTCGAGGCAGGGGAGGAGAGGAGACCCAGTACTTC. It codes for CASSRGRGRGGEETQYF.

V and J are TRBV12-3 or TRBV12-4 and TRBJ1-1; maybe TRBD1 (6 bases). This CDR3 contains 14 residues. With 5 bases removed from V and 5 bases from J, the gap between germline ends came to 15 bases. The CDR3 DNA reads as TGTGCCAGCAGTGTATTTGGGGGGCGAACTGAAGCTTTCTTT. Residues: CASSVFGGRTEAFF.

The rearrangement links TRBV20-1 to TRBJ2-3, with 9 positions matching TRBD2. Trimming took 5 bases from V and 3 from J; bases not matched to a gene: 3. This CDR3 comprises 13 residues. CDR1 is DFQATT and CDR2 is SNEGSKA in the germline V gene (reference sequence). The CDR3 coding sequence is TGCAGTGCTCCTAGCGGGGATACAGATACGCAGTATTTT. This sequence encodes CSAPSGDTDTQYF.

The J gene is TRBJ2-4, the V gene TRBV28; 7 positions match TRBD2. The CDR3 has 15 residues. Germline V gene sequence: CDR1 MDHEN, CDR2 SYDVKM. Trimming removed 5 bases from V and 6 bases from J; junction bases left unmatched: 10. Written as DNA, the CDR3 is TGTGCCAGCAGTCTGCTAGCGGCTGGGGGAAACATTCAGTACTTC. This gives the protein CASSLLAAGGNIQYF.

The V call is TRBV7-2, the J call TRBJ1-1; tentative D call: TRBD1 (5 bases). The germline gives CDR1 SGHTA, CDR2 FQGNSA. CDR3 length: 14 amino acids. V shed 2 bases and J shed 3 bases, with 10 bases lying between them. CDR3 coding DNA: TGTGCCAGCAGCTTATCGGTAGGGGACACTGAAGCTTTCTTT. Protein: CASSLSVGDTEAFF.

There are a few counts of this clonotype. The J gene is TRBJ2-7, the V gene TRBV15; no definite D call. CDR1 and CDR2 (germline): LNHNV, YYDKDF (reference sequence). The length of the CDR3 is 14 residues. V lost 5 bases and J lost 0, with 11 bases in between. The CDR3 sequence is CATSHRRHSYEQYF. CDR3 DNA: TGTGCCACCAGCCATCGACGGCACTCCTACGAGCAGTACTTC.

The chain combines TRBV7-6 with TRBJ2-3, with 7 positions matching TRBD2. The CDR3 has 16 residues. Trimming removed 2 bases from V and 5 bases from J; junction bases left unmatched: 10. Germline V gene sequence: CDR1 SGHVS, CDR2 FNYEAQ. This CDR3 reads CASSLRAAGVRDTQYF. In DNA, the CDR3 is TGTGCCAGCAGCTTAAGGGCGGCGGGGGTTCGAGATACGCAGTATTTT.

The chain recombines TRBV4-3 with TRBJ1-6; D gene ambiguous. Between the trimmed V and J ends, which lost 3 bases and 4 bases, there was a span of 1 base. Germline V CDR1 and CDR2: LGHNA, YSLEER. The CDR3 is made up of 12 amino acids. The DNA for the CDR3 is TGCGCCAGCAGCCAGTATAATTCACCCCTCCACTTT. Its protein is CASSQYNSPLHF.

This clonotype was observed a few times. This chain links TRBV12-3 or TRBV12-4 with TRBJ2-2, with 11 bases identical to TRBD1. The CDR3 runs to 14 residues. V shed 8 bases, J shed 5 bases, and the junction held 4 bases outside the gene matches. The DNA for the CDR3 is TGTGCCAGCTGGGACAGGGGGTCGACCGGGGAGCTGTTTTTT. This codes for CASWDRGSTGELFF.